Below are 10 T cell receptor beta chains sequenced from a single sample in a study of T cells after yellow fever vaccination. Each CDR3 protein gets one entry after TCRdb re-called the 5' RACE reads with MiXCR. The sample yields 350,000 to 550,000 distinct CDR3 sequences, roughly 20% seen once. Sample: PBMCs, taken before the yellow fever booster vaccination. The origin of the receptors is a man younger than 35 who received the YFV17D yellow fever vaccine.

The V gene is TRBV7-2, the J gene TRBJ2-2; 7 nucleotides agree with TRBD1. Germline assignment: CDR1 SGHTA and CDR2 FQGNSA. The CDR3 has 15 amino acids. After removal of 4 bases from V and 5 bases from J, the junction contained 7 bases not matched to a gene. The CDR3 is CASSSGQLETGELFF. CDR3 coding DNA: TGTGCCAGCAGCTCGGGACAGTTGGAGACCGGGGAGCTGTTTTTT.

A few counts support this clonotype. The V gene is TRBV27, the J gene TRBJ1-6; 8 bases agree with TRBD1. CDR1 and CDR2 (germline): MNHEY, SMNVEV (reference sequence). Losses at the gene ends were 6 bases for V and 4 bases for J; bases not matched to a gene: 5. The CDR3 covers 15 residues. The CDR3 is CASSPDRGYNSPLHF. In nucleotides, the CDR3 is TGTGCCAGCAGCCCCGACAGGGGATATAATTCACCCCTCCACTTT.

This chain connects TRBV20-1 to TRBJ1-5; D not certain. The germline V gene has CDR1 DFQATT and CDR2 SNEGSKA (reference sequence). The CDR3 is made up of 13 amino acids. V shed 1 base and J shed 1 base, with 5 bases lying between them. CDR3 sequence reads: CSARGGSNQPQHF. CDR3 coding DNA: TGCAGTGCTAGAGGTGGAAGCAATCAGCCCCAGCATTTT.

This clonotype was recorded a few times. The chain has TRBV20-1 and TRBJ1-2; D unresolved. The CDR3 length is 11 residues. Trimming cost V 5 bases and J 7 bases, with 11 bases left between them. The V gene's germline CDR1 is DFQATT and CDR2 SNEGSKA (reference sequence). The CDR3: CSAPTDPGYTF. The CDR3 nucleotides are TGCAGTGCTCCCACCGATCCTGGCTACACCTTC.

This clonotype appeared many times. The chain combines TRBV25-1 with TRBJ2-7, with D perhaps being TRBD1 or TRBD2 (7 bases each). Germline V gene lookup returns CDR1 MGHDK and CDR2 SYGVNS. Trimming took off 11 bases at V and 5 bases at J, with 16 bases between the two ends. This CDR3 has 12 residues. This CDR3 is CASRGGGDEQYF. CDR3 DNA: TGTGCCTCCAGGGGGGGAGGCGACGAGCAGTACTTC.

This clonotype occurred a few times. The rearrangement joins TRBV6-5 to TRBJ2-3; D not certain. The V gene lost 4 bases and the J gene lost 0 bases, with 5 bases spanning the gap. Germline V gene sequence: CDR1 MNHEY, CDR2 SVGAGI. The CDR3 extends over 13 amino acids. The DNA of the CDR3 is TGTGCCAGCAGTTCGCTGAGCACAGATACGCAGTATTTT. It is translated as CASSSLSTDTQYF.

The J gene is TRBJ2-3, the V gene TRBV2; tentatively, D is TRBD1 (5 bases). The V end lost 7 bases, the J end lost 4 bases, and 12 bases lay between the germline ends. Germline CDR1 and CDR2: SNHLY and FYNNEI. The CDR3 runs 13 residues. The CDR3 loop is CASNKGLADTQYF. The CDR3 DNA is TGTGCCAGCAATAAGGGGCTTGCAGATACGCAGTATTTT.

This chain uses TRBV4-3 with TRBJ2-3; D possibly corresponds to TRBD2 (5 bases). This CDR3 region has 16 residues. V lost 2 bases, J lost 5 bases, and 17 bases lay in between. Looked up from germline, CDR1 is LGHNA and CDR2 is YSLEER. Here the CDR3 DNA reads TGCGCCAGCAGCCAAAGCGGCAGCACCATCGTAGATACGCAGTATTTT. It codes for CASSQSGSTIVDTQYF.

The V gene is TRBV28, the J gene TRBJ1-5; the D is unclear. The germline CDR1 and CDR2 sequences are MDHEN and SYDVKM. V was cut by 8 bases and J by 5 bases, with 13 bases left in between. CDR3 length: 13 residues. The CDR3 sequence: CASVLRWDQPQHF. The CDR3, as DNA: TGTGCCAGCGTCCTCAGGTGGGATCAGCCCCAGCATTTT.

The V call is TRBV7-9, the J call TRBJ2-5; D is unresolved. In germline, CDR1 is SEHNR, CDR2 FQNEAQ (reference sequence). The CDR3 extends over 16 amino acids. The ends were cut back, 4 bases at V and 0 bases at J, with 15 bases in the middle. CDR3 DNA: TGTGCCAGCAGCTCCTTTCGGAGCCCTTACCAAGAGACCCAGTACTTC. Amino acid sequence: CASSSFRSPYQETQYF.